Each of the 27 T cell receptor beta chains below was sequenced from the same sample in a study of blood T cell repertoires in COVID-19. The repertoire was sequenced with immunoSEQ multiplex PCR; TCRdb's copy has only in-frame clones and lacks some. The repertoire holds 300,000 or so clones, with more than 75% as singletons. Sequenced: peripheral blood. The source of these receptors is a man in his fifties or sixties with active or convalescent COVID-19.

This chain connects TRBV7-8 to TRBJ1-1; 10 bases align to TRBD1. CDR1 and CDR2 (germline): SGHVS, FQNEAQ. V lost 6 bases and J lost 5; bases outside the gene matches: 6. The CDR3 runs 14 residues. The DNA of the CDR3 is TGTGCCAGCAGTGGGACAGGGGCGGGGACTGAAGCTTTCTTT. It is translated as CASSGTGAGTEAFF.

The genes are TRBV9 and TRBJ1-5; D is ambiguous. Trimming pared 0 bases from V and 5 bases from J, leaving 9 bases between. Germline V gives CDR1 SGDLS, CDR2 YYNGEE. The CDR3 has 14 residues. CDR3 loop: CASSVEAEDQPQHF. For the CDR3, the DNA is TGTGCCAGCAGCGTAGAGGCGGAGGATCAGCCCCAGCATTTT.

Worth noting for this clone: This same CDR3 is encoded by further DNA sequences in the sample. The chain is built from TRBV20-1 and TRBJ1-2; D call uncertain. Per the germline V gene, CDR1 is DFQATT and CDR2 is SNEGSKA (reference sequence). The CDR3 length is 10 residues. V was shortened by 6 bases and J by 3 bases, with 5 bases between the two germline ends. The CDR3 protein is CSASYYGYTF. CDR3 DNA: TGCAGTGCCTCCTACTATGGCTACACCTTC.

The chain uses TRBV2 and TRBJ2-5; 8 nucleotides match TRBD1. Germline-derived CDR1 and CDR2 are SNHLY and FYNNEI. J lost 5 bases, V lost 7 bases, and 9 bases had no gene match. This CDR3 has 14 residues. CDR3: CASNRLTGVETQYF. CDR3 in DNA: TGTGCCAGCAATCGATTGACAGGGGTGGAGACCCAGTACTTC. Together with reference TRBV2 and TRBJ2-5, the CDR3 gives the full variable domain: EPEVTQTPSHQVTQMGQEVILRCVPISNHLYFYWYRQILGQKVEFLVSFYNNEISEKSEIFDDQFSVERPDGSNFTLKIRSTKLEDSAMYFCASNRLTGVETQYFGPGTRLLVL.

The chain links TRBV12-3 or TRBV12-4 to TRBJ2-3; D possibly corresponds to TRBD1 (5 bases). This CDR3 spans 13 amino acids. V dropped 6 bases and J dropped 2 bases, with 9 bases sitting between them. The DNA of the CDR3 is TGTGCCAGCAGGGCGACAGTCACAGATACGCAGTATTTT. Protein: CASRATVTDTQYF.

V gene TRBV7-2 combines with J gene TRBJ1-5; 9 bases match TRBD1. V lost 5 bases, J lost 6 bases, and 8 bases stayed unmatched. Germline V lookup: CDR1 SGHTA, CDR2 FQGNSA. This CDR3 contains 15 residues. CDR3 residues: CASSDSGTGTQPQHF. CDR3 DNA sequence: TGTGCCAGCAGCGACTCCGGGACAGGGACTCAGCCCCAGCATTTT.

The V gene is TRBV6-5, the J gene TRBJ1-1, with unresolved D. Germline V lookup: CDR1 MNHEY, CDR2 SVGAGI. The germline V and J ends were trimmed by 2 bases and 3 bases, with 10 bases remaining between them. CDR3 length: 14 residues. The CDR3: CASSYGGWDTEAFF. In DNA form, the CDR3 reads TGTGCCAGCAGTTACGGCGGCTGGGACACTGAAGCTTTCTTT.

The rearrangement joins TRBV30 to TRBJ2-1; 14 nucleotides line up with TRBD2. The CDR3 has 16 residues. The ends lost 0 bases at V and 7 bases at J; junction bases unmatched: 5. In germline, CDR1 is GTSNPN, CDR2 SVGIG (reference sequence). The DNA for the CDR3 is TGTGCCTGGAGTGTATCGACTAGCGGGAGGGTAAATGAGCAGTTCTTC. Translation gives CAWSVSTSGRVNEQFF.

The V gene is TRBV10-3, the J gene TRBJ2-1; tentative D call: TRBD2 (6 bases). The CDR3 has 15 residues. The V gene's germline CDR1 is ENHRY and CDR2 SYGVKD. Trimming took off 0 bases at V and 7 bases at J, with 13 bases between the two ends. The CDR3: CAISESNVGGNEQFF. The CDR3 coding sequence is TGTGCCATCAGTGAGTCGAATGTAGGAGGGAATGAGCAGTTCTTC.

This rearrangement joins TRBV4-3 to TRBJ2-7, with D unresolved. V gave up 0 bases and J gave up 0 bases, with 15 bases separating them. Germline-derived CDR1 and CDR2 are LGHNA and YSLEER. The CDR3 spans 17 residues. The CDR3 region is CASSQEARGGSSYEQYF. The CDR3 coding sequence is TGCGCCAGCAGCCAAGAGGCGCGAGGTGGAAGCTCCTACGAGCAGTACTTC.

This rearrangement joins TRBV7-8 to TRBJ2-7, with 14 bases identical to TRBD2. The V gene end was trimmed by 6 bases and the J gene end by 2 bases; junction bases not matched to a gene: 3. This CDR3 comprises 15 residues. CDR1 SGHVS and CDR2 FQNEAQ come from the germline V gene. CDR3 loop: CASSWTSGGTYEQYF. CDR3 DNA: TGTGCCAGCAGTTGGACTAGCGGGGGGACCTACGAGCAGTACTTC.

The chain is built from TRBV5-4 and TRBJ1-2; maybe TRBD1 (6 bases). Germline values: CDR1 SGHNT, CDR2 YYREEE (reference sequence). The CDR3 is made up of 15 amino acids. V lost 0 bases, J lost 1 base, and 10 bases lay in between. The chain's CDR3 is CASSLENRVNYGYTF. The CDR3 nucleotides read TGTGCCAGCAGCTTGGAAAACAGGGTTAACTATGGCTACACCTTC.

The gene calls are TRBV5-4 and TRBJ2-7; a weak D match, TRBD2 (5 bases). Trimming stripped 2 bases from V and 2 bases from J, with 17 bases between. Looked up from germline, CDR1 is SGHNT and CDR2 is YYREEE (reference sequence). The CDR3 consists of 16 residues. The CDR3 loop is CASSFGGTGIPYEQYF. CDR3 nucleotide sequence: TGTGCCAGCAGCTTTGGAGGAACGGGGATCCCCTACGAGCAGTACTTC. Complete variable domain (other parts from reference TRBV5-4 and TRBJ2-7): ETGVTQSPTHLIKTRGQQVTLRCSSQSGHNTVSWYQQALGQGPQFIFQYYREEENGRGNFPPRFSGLQFPNYSSELNVNALELDDSALYLCASSFGGTGIPYEQYFGPGTRLTVT.

The chain links TRBV30 to TRBJ2-3; 14 bases are shared with TRBD2. Germline V CDR1 and CDR2: GTSNPN, SVGIG (reference sequence). Trimming cost V 4 bases and J 10 bases; bases outside gene matches: 13. The CDR3 runs 16 residues. CDR3 loop: CAWTQGTSGRGIAQYF. The CDR3 region has the DNA TGTGCCTGGACCCAGGGGACTAGCGGGAGAGGAATTGCGCAGTATTTT.

The chain combines TRBV27 with TRBJ1-2; TRBD1 is a possible D gene (5 bases). The CDR3 totals 12 residues. Trimming took 10 bases from V and 10 from J, leaving 19 bases between them. The germline gives CDR1 MNHEY, CDR2 SMNVEV (reference sequence). The CDR3 spells CATKLGPRDYTF. In nucleotides, the CDR3 is TGTGCCACCAAATTGGGGCCCCGTGACTACACCTTC.

The CDR3 here is CASRAGANSNQPQHF. CDR3 bases: TGTGCCAGTAGGGCAGGGGCTAATAGCAATCAGCCCCAGCATTTT. The chain is built from TRBV19 and TRBJ1-5; perhaps TRBD1 as D (6 bases). The V and J ends lost 6 bases and 0 bases respectively, with 12 bases between them. CDR3 length: 15 amino acids. The germline V gene encodes CDR1 LNHDA and CDR2 SQIVND (reference sequence).

CDR3 amino acids: CASSLGTGKGPLHF. CDR3 nucleotides: TGTGCCAGCAGTTTGGGGACAGGGAAGGGGCCCCTCCACTTT. The gene calls are TRBV28 and TRBJ1-6; TRBD1 agrees at 9 bases. Germline CDR1 and CDR2: MDHEN and SYDVKM. The CDR3 runs to 14 residues. The V segment lost 3 bases and the J segment 13 bases; nucleotides outside the gene matches: 7.

The chain employs TRBV5-4 and TRBJ2-5; TRBD1 is a possible D gene (5 bases). Trimming took off 0 bases at V and 1 base at J, with 13 bases between the two ends. The CDR3 extends over 16 amino acids. The V gene's germline CDR1 is SGHNT and CDR2 YYREEE (reference sequence). The CDR3 sequence: CASSLEAGPRQETQYF. CDR3 DNA sequence: TGTGCCAGCAGCTTGGAGGCAGGGCCCCGCCAAGAGACCCAGTACTTC.

J is TRBJ2-3 and V is TRBV5-1, with D maybe TRBD2 (5 bases). This CDR3 is 16 amino acids long. In germline, CDR1 is SGHRS, CDR2 YFSETQ. V lost 5 bases, J lost 0 bases, and 16 bases lay in between. CDR3 bases: TGCGCCAGCAGTATGAGCGGACCGTCTAGCACAGATACGCAGTATTTT. Translating gives CASSMSGPSSTDTQYF.

J is TRBJ2-1 and V is TRBV30, with a tentative D call TRBD1 (5 bases). The germline V gene has CDR1 GTSNPN and CDR2 SVGIG (reference sequence). Trimming cost V 3 bases and J 4 bases, with 10 bases left between them. CDR3 length: 13 amino acids. This CDR3 reads CAWRPTGYNEQFF. DNA of the CDR3: TGTGCCTGGAGACCAACAGGTTACAATGAGCAGTTCTTC. Full variable domain (outside the CDR3, taken from reference TRBV30 and TRBJ2-1): SQTIHQWPATLVQPVGSPLSLECTVEGTSNPNLYWYRQAAGRGLQLLFYSVGIGQISSEVPQNLSASRPQDRQFILSSKKLLLSDSGFYLCAWRPTGYNEQFFGPGTRLTVL.

The chain combines TRBV7-9 with TRBJ1-1; 7 bases align to TRBD1. This CDR3 has 13 residues. Germline CDR1 reads SEHNR; CDR2 reads FQNEAQ (reference sequence). Trimming removed 5 bases from V and 5 bases from J; junction bases left unmatched: 5. The CDR3 DNA is TGTGCCAGCAGCATCCAGGGGGAAACTGAAGCTTTCTTT. It translates to CASSIQGETEAFF.

The chain is built from TRBV3-1 (or the pseudogene TRBV3-2) and TRBJ2-7; D gene ambiguous. From germline, CDR1 is LGHDT and CDR2 YNNKEL (reference sequence). CDR3 size: 12 residues. V was clipped by 6 bases and J by 0 bases, with 6 bases between them. The CDR3 region is CASSSSSYEQYF. CDR3 DNA: TGTGCCAGCAGTTCCAGCTCCTACGAGCAGTACTTC.

The chain employs TRBV3-1 (or the pseudogene TRBV3-2) and TRBJ1-6, with D tentatively TRBD1 (6 bases). The CDR3 is 15 amino acids. V was pared by 1 base and J by 9 bases, with 13 bases between. Germline CDR1 LGHDT, CDR2 YNNKEL (reference sequence). CDR3 loop: CASSQAGQQISPLHF. CDR3 nucleotide sequence: TGTGCCAGCAGCCAAGCCGGACAGCAGATTTCACCCCTCCACTTT.

J is TRBJ1-2 and V is TRBV7-9; D not resolved. This CDR3 is built from 14 residues. CDR1 SEHNR and CDR2 FQNEAQ come from the germline V gene (reference sequence). Trimming pared 3 bases from V and 6 bases from J, leaving 14 bases between. CDR3 nucleotides: TGTGCCAGCAGCTTGGGAGGGATCGGAAATGGCTACACCTTC. This translates into CASSLGGIGNGYTF.

The V and J genes are TRBV2 and TRBJ1-2; D is perhaps TRBD1 (5 bases). The V and J ends lost 4 bases and 7 bases respectively, with 19 bases between them. Germline CDR1 is SNHLY and CDR2 is FYNNEI. This CDR3 is built from 15 residues. CDR3 DNA sequence: TGTGCCAGCAGTGGAGTAGGGGCTGCCTCGGGTGGCTACACCTTC. This codes for CASSGVGAASGGYTF.

This chain joins TRBV6-5 and TRBJ2-7, with TRBD2 matching 7 bases. The length of the CDR3 is 15 residues. The ends lost 7 bases at V and 3 bases at J; junction bases unmatched: 12. Per germline, CDR1 MNHEY and CDR2 SVGAGI. The CDR3 is CASTTNRWGGYEQYF. The CDR3 region has the DNA TGTGCCAGCACCACCAATAGGTGGGGGGGCTACGAGCAGTACTTC.

This clone was seen a few times. This chain uses TRBV6-1 with TRBJ1-1; 7 nucleotides align to TRBD1. Germline lookup yields CDR1 MNHNS and CDR2 SASEGT. V shed 6 bases and J 5 bases; nucleotides not matched to a gene: 3. The length of the CDR3 is 12 residues. The CDR3: CASSPGGTEAFF. Here the CDR3 DNA reads TGTGCCAGCAGCCCAGGGGGGACTGAAGCTTTCTTT.